This T cell receptor (beta chain) was captured in a study of blood T cell repertoires in COVID-19. Assay used: immunoSEQ multiplex PCR; TCRdb lists only in-frame clones, some missing. The data show 75,000 to 95,000 clones, around nine tenths seen once. Germline values: CDR1 KGHSH, CDR2 LQKENI. The CDR3 contains 13 residues. The ends were cut back, 0 bases at V and 7 bases at J, with 9 bases in the middle. This chain uses TRBV18 with TRBJ1-1; D is undetermined. The TCR sequence derives from a man between 60 and 70 years old with acute or convalescent COVID-19. Sequencing was performed on peripheral blood. CDR3 protein: CASSPPVQFEAFF. In DNA, the CDR3 is TGTGCCAGCTCACCACCGGTACAGTTTGAAGCTTTCTTT.